This entry concerns a single T cell receptor (beta chain). These data come from a study of blood T cell repertoires in COVID-19. Study-level information: COVID-19 samples collected from the United States, Italy and Spain covered acute and convalescent phases. In each case, the material was cDNA or gDNA derived from T cells, B-cell-depleted T cells, or PBMCs.

In the source study's methods: The assay estimated nucleated cells by amplifying reference gene primers. The assay was immunoSEQ multiplex PCR, and TCRdb's table has in-frame clones only and misses some. V, J and clone size are taken as reported in that table, and D and trimming were inferred from the DNA itself. Of some 130,000 clones detected, 70% to 80% appear once; the ten largest clones hold around 4%. V lost 6 bases to trimming and J lost 3 bases; unmatched junction nucleotides: 8. The V gene's germline CDR1 is MNHEY and CDR2 SVGAGI. The CDR3 sequence is 15 residues long. The clonotype was recovered from a man aged 55 to 70 with acute or convalescent COVID-19. Sequenced material: peripheral blood. The gene calls are TRBV6-5 and TRBJ2-1; 7 bases agree with TRBD2. CDR3 sequence reads: CASRPSGGGYNEQFF. CDR3 nucleotide sequence: TGTGCCAGCAGGCCATCGGGCGGGGGCTACAATGAGCAGTTCTTC.